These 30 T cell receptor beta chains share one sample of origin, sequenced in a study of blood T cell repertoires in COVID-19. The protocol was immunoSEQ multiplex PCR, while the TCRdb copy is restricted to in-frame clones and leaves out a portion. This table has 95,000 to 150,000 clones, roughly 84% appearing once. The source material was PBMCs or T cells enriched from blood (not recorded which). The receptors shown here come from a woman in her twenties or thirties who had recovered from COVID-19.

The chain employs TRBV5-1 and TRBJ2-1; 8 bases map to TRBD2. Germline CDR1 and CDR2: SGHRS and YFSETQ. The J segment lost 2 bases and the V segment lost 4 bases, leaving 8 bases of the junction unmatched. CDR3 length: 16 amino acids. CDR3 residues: CASSRTSGPTYNEQFF. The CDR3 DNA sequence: TGCGCCAGCAGCAGAACTAGCGGTCCCACCTACAATGAGCAGTTCTTC.

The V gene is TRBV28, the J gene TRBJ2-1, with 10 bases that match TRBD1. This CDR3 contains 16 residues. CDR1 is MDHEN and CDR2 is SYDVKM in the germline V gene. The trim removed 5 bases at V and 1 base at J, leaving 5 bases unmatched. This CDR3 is CASSPGDRGSYNEQFF. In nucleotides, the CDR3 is TGTGCCAGCAGTCCCGGGGACAGGGGATCCTACAATGAGCAGTTCTTC.

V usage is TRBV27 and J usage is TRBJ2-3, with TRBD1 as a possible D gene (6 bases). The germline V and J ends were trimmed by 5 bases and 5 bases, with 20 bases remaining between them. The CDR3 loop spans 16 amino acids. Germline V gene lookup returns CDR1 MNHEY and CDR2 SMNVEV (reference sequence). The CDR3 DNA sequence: TGTGCCAGCAGTAGCGACAGGCTAACAGAGGGAGATACGCAGTATTTT. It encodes CASSSDRLTEGDTQYF.

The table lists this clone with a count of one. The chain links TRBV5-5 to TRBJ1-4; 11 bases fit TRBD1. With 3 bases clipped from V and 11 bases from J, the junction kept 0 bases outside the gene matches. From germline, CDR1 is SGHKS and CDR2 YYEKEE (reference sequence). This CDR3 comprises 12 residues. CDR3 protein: CASSWTGGKLFF. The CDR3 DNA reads TGTGCCAGCAGCTGGACAGGGGGCAAACTGTTTTTT.

CDR3 sequence reads: CASSPPITEVSYNEQFF. The CDR3 nucleotides are TGTGCCAGCTCACCACCTATCACTGAGGTCAGCTACAATGAGCAGTTCTTC. V gene TRBV18 combines with J gene TRBJ2-1; D is ambiguous. The CDR3 is 17 amino acids. Germline loops: CDR1 KGHSH, CDR2 LQKENI. Deletions cut 0 bases from V and 3 bases from J, with 15 bases between.

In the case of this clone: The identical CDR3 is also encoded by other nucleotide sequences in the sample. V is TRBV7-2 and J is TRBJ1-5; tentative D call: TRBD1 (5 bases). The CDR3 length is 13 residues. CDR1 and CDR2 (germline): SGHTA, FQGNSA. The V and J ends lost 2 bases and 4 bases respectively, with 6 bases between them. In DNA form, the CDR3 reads TGTGCCAGCAGCTTAAGGGGTAATCAGCCCCAGCATTTT. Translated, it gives CASSLRGNQPQHF.

The CDR3 DNA sequence: TGTGCCAGCAGCTGGGACAGGGCCAACTATGGCTACACCTTC. This sequence encodes CASSWDRANYGYTF. V usage is TRBV5-4 and J usage is TRBJ1-2; 9 nucleotides line up with TRBD1. The CDR3 loop spans 14 amino acids. With 3 bases clipped from V and 2 bases from J, the junction kept 2 bases outside the gene matches. Germline assignment: CDR1 SGHNT and CDR2 YYREEE (reference sequence).

The CDR3 protein is CASSSRYGYTF. The CDR3 DNA sequence: TGTGCCAGCAGTTCTAGGTACGGCTACACCTTC. The gene calls are TRBV6-6 and TRBJ1-2; D uncertain. The germline V gene encodes CDR1 MNHNY and CDR2 SVGAGI (reference sequence). Trimming removed 4 bases at V and 8 bases at J, with 8 bases between. The CDR3 extends over 11 amino acids.

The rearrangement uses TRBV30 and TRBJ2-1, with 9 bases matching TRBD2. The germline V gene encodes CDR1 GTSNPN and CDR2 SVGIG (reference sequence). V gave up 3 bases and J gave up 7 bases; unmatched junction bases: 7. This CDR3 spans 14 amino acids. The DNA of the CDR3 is TGTGCCTGGAGGGCGGGAGGGCCCAGGAATGAGCAGTTCTTC. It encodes CAWRAGGPRNEQFF.

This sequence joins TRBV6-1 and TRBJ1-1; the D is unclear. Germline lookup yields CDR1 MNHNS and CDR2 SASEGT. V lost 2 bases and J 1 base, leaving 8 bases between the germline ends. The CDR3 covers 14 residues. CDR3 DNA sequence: TGTGCCAGCAGTGAAACCTATTCGAACACTGAAGCTTTCTTT. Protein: CASSETYSNTEAFF.

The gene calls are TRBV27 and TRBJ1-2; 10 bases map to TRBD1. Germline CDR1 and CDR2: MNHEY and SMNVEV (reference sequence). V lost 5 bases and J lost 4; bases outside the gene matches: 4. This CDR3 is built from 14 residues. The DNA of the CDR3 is TGTGCCAGCAGTAGGGGACAGGGGACCTATGGCTACACCTTC. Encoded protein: CASSRGQGTYGYTF.

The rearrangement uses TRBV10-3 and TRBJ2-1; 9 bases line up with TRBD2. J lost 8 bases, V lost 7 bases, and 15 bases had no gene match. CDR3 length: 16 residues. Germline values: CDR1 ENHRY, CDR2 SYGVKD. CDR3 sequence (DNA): TGTGCCATCACGCGGGGAGGAGCGGGAGGTCGGGATGAGCAGTTCTTC. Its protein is CAITRGGAGGRDEQFF.

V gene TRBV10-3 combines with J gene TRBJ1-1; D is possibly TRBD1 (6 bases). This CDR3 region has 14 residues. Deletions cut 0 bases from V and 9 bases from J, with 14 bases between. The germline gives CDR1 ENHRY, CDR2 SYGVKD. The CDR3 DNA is TGTGCCATCAGTGAGTCATCGGACAGCAACAAAGCTTTCTTT. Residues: CAISESSDSNKAFF.

The CDR3 nucleotides read TGTGCCAGTAGTATGGGGGGACCCTACGAGTCGGCCTACGAGCAGTACTTC. It yields the protein CASSMGGPYESAYEQYF. The chain has TRBV19 and TRBJ2-7, with D possibly being TRBD2 (6 bases). The CDR3 spans 17 residues. V was pared by 3 bases and J by 2 bases, with 20 bases between. Germline V CDR1 and CDR2: LNHDA, SQIVND (reference sequence).

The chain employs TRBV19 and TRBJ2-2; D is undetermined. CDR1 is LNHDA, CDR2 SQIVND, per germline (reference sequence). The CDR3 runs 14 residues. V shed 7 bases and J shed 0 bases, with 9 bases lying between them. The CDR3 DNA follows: TGTGCCAGTACCGTCTTCTCGAACACCGGGGAGCTGTTTTTT. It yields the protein CASTVFSNTGELFF.

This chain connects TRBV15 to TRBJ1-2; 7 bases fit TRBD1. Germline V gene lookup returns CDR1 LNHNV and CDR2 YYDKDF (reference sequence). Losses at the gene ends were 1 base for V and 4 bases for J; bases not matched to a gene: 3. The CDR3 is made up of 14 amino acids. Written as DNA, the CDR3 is TGTGCCACCAGCAGAGGGGACAGCCGCTATGGCTACACCTTC. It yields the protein CATSRGDSRYGYTF.

The CDR3: CASSQGGRDTYEQYF. CDR3 bases: TGTGCCAGCAGCCAGGGCGGTCGGGATACCTACGAGCAGTACTTC. The V call is TRBV3-1 (or the pseudogene TRBV3-2), the J call TRBJ2-7, with D perhaps matching TRBD2 (5 bases). Looked up from germline, CDR1 is LGHDT and CDR2 is YNNKEL (reference sequence). V was shortened by 3 bases and J by 2 bases, with 14 bases between the two germline ends. The CDR3 totals 15 residues.

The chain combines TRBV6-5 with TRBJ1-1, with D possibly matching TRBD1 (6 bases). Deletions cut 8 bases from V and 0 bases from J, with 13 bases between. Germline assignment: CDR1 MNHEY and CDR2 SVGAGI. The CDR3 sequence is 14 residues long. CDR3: CASVGGYMNTEAFF. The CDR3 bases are TGTGCCAGCGTTGGGGGCTACATGAACACTGAAGCTTTCTTT.

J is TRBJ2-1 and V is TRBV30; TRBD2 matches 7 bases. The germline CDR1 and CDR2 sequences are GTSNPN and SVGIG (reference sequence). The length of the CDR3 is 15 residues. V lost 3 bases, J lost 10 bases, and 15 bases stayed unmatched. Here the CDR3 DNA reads TGTGCCTGGAGCGCTGTGGGACTATCCGTTTCGGAGCAGTTCTTC. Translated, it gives CAWSAVGLSVSEQFF.

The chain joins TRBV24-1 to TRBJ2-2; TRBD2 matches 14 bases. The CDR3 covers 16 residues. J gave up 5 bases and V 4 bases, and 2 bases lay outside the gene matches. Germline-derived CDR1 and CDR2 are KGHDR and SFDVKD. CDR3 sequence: CATSDRTSGRTGELFF. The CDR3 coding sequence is TGTGCCACCAGTGACAGGACTAGCGGGAGGACCGGGGAGCTGTTTTTT.

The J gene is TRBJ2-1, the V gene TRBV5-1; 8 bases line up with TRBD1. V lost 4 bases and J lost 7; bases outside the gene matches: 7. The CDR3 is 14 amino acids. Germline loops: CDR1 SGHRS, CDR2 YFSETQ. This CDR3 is CASSTSRGRNEQFF. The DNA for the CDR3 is TGCGCCAGCAGCACAAGCAGGGGGCGGAATGAGCAGTTCTTC.

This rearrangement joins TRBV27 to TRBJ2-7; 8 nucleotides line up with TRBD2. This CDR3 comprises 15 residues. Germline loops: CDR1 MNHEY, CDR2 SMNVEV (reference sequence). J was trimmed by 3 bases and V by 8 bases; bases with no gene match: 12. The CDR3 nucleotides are TGTGCCAGCCGAACATACCGTAGCGGGGACTACGAGCAGTACTTC. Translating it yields CASRTYRSGDYEQYF.

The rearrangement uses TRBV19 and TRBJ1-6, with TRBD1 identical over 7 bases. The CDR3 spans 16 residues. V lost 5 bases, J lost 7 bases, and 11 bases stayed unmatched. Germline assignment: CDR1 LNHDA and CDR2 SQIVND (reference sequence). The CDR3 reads CASSPLRQGWNSPLHF. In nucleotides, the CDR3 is TGTGCCAGTAGTCCTCTAAGACAGGGTTGGAATTCACCCCTCCACTTT.

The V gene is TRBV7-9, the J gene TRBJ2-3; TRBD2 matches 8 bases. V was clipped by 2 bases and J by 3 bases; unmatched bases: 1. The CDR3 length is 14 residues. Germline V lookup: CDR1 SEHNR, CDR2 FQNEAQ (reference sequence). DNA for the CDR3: TGTGCCAGCAGCTTAAGCGGGAGAACAGATACGCAGTATTTT. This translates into CASSLSGRTDTQYF.

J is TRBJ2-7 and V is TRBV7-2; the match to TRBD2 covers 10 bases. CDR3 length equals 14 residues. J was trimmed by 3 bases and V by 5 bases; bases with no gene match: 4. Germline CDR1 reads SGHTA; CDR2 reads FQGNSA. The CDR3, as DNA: TGTGCCAGCAGCCCCTCTAGCGGGAGCTACGAGCAGTACTTC. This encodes CASSPSSGSYEQYF.

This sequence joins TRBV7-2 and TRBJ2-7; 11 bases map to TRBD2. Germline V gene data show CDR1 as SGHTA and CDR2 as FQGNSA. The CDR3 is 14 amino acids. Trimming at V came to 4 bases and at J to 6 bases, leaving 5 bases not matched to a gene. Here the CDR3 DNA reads TGTGCCAGCAGCTCCGGGACTAGCGGTGTCGAGCAGTACTTC. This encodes CASSSGTSGVEQYF.

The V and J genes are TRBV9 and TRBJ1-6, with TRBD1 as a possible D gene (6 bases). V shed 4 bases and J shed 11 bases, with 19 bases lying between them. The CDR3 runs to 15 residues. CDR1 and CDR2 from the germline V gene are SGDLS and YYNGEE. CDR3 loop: CASSIGQPLGAPLHF. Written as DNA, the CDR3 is TGTGCCAGCAGCATTGGACAGCCGCTCGGGGCACCCCTCCACTTT.

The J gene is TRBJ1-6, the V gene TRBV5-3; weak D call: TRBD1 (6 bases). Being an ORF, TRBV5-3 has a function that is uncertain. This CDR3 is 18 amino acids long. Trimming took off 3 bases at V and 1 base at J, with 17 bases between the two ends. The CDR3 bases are TGTGCCAGAAGCTCCCCGGGACATGGATGGTCCTATAATTCACCCCTCCACTTT. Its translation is CARSSPGHGWSYNSPLHF.

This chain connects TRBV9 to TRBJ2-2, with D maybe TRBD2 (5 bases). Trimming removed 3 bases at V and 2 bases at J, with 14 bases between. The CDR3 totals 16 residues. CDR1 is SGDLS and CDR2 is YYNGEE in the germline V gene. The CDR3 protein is CASSALGGRNTGELFF. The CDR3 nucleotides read TGTGCCAGCAGCGCCCTGGGCGGGCGTAACACCGGGGAGCTGTTTTTT. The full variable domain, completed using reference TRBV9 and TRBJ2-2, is DSGVTQTPKHLITATGQRVTLRCSPRSGDLSVYWYQQSLDQGLQFLIQYYNGEERAKGNILERFSAQQFPDLHSELNLSSLELGDSALYFCASSALGGRNTGELFFGEGSRLTVL.

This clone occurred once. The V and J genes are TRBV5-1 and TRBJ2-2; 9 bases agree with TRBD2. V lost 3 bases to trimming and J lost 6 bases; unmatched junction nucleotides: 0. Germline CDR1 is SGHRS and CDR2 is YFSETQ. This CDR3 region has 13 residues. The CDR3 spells CASSWTSAGELFF. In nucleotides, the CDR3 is TGCGCCAGCAGCTGGACTAGCGCCGGGGAGCTGTTTTTT.